These T cell receptor beta chains were read from a single sample in a study of CD8 T cells in Susac syndrome. MiXCR, run by TCRdb on the immunoSEQ multiplex PCR reads, gives a single entry per CDR3 protein. The table includes about 120,000 distinct CDR3 sequences, 85% to 95% detected once. Source material: CD4+ T cells from PBMCs. The origin of the receptors is a human donor in good health. CDR3s include the opening cysteine and the closing phenylalanine or tryptophan. D genes are given only for firm matches. A clone size is listed for some rows: how often the clone was seen (once, few, many), or a class if it is expanded.

V gene	J gene	clone size	D gene	CDR3 DNA	CDR3 protein
TRBV30	TRBJ2-5	.	.	TGTGCCTGGAGTGGTCGGCCTCCTCGTGAGACCCAGTACTTC	CAWSGRPPRETQYF
TRBV6-1	TRBJ1-1	once	.	TGTGCCAGCAGTGCGACGGACAACACTGAAGCTTTCTTT	CASSATDNTEAFF
TRBV7-9	TRBJ1-5	.	.	TGTGCCAGCAGCTTCGACAGGTACAATCAGCCCCAGCATTTT	CASSFDRYNQPQHF
TRBV4-3	TRBJ2-6	.	.	TGCGCCAGCAGCCAAGTCGCAGGGGTGAGCTCTGGGGCCAACGTCCTGACTTTC	CASSQVAGVSSGANVLTF
TRBV5-1	TRBJ2-1	.	TRBD2	TGCGCCAGCAGCGTAGCGGGAGACAATGAGCAGTTCTTC	CASSVAGDNEQFF
TRBV18	TRBJ2-1	.	.	TGTGCCAGCTCAATGAGCTCCTACAATGAGCAGTTCTTC	CASSMSSYNEQFF
TRBV19	TRBJ2-1	.	TRBD1	TGTGCCAGTACCCCTAGGACAGGGCGGAATGAGCAGTTCTTC	CASTPRTGRNEQFF
TRBV5-1	TRBJ2-5	.	TRBD1	TGCGCCAGCAGCTGGTCGACAGGGGCGACAGAGACCCAGTACTTC	CASSWSTGATETQYF
TRBV6-2/TRBV6-3	TRBJ2-7	.	.	TGTGCGGCGGGGCCCTACGAGCAGTACTTC	CAAGPYEQYF
TRBV7-8	TRBJ1-5	.	TRBD1	TGTGCCAGCAGCCCTACGACAGGGGGTTGGAGCAATCAGCCCCAGCATTTT	CASSPTTGGWSNQPQHF
TRBV29-1	TRBJ1-1	.	TRBD1	TGCAGCGTTGGACGGACAGGGGGGATGAACACTGAAGCTTTCTTT	CSVGRTGGMNTEAFF
TRBV7-2	TRBJ1-2	once	.	TGTGCCAGCAGCTTAGCGTCCGGCTTATATGGCTACACCTTC	CASSLASGLYGYTF
TRBV29-1	TRBJ1-1	.	.	TGCAGCGTTGAACAGGGAGCCAACACTGAAGCTTTCTTT	CSVEQGANTEAFF
TRBV7-9	TRBJ2-6	once	.	TGTGCCAGCAGCTTGTTGATAGGATCCCTCTCTGGGGCCAACGTCCTGACTTTC	CASSLLIGSLSGANVLTF
TRBV6-5	TRBJ1-6	.	.	TGTGCCAGCAGGCCAGGGAGTCAGACACCCCTCCACTTT	CASRPGSQTPLHF
TRBV4-2	TRBJ2-1	.	.	TGTGCCAGCAGCCAAGAGTCGACATCCTACAATGAGCAGTTCTTC	CASSQESTSYNEQFF
TRBV29-1	TRBJ2-5	.	TRBD2	TGCAGCGTTGAAGGGACTAGCGGGAGTCGAGAGACCCAGTACTTC	CSVEGTSGSRETQYF
TRBV7-9	TRBJ1-6	.	.	TGTGCCAGCAGCAACACTGATTTGACCTATAATTCACCCCTCCACTTT	CASSNTDLTYNSPLHF
TRBV19	TRBJ2-1	.	TRBD1	TGTGCCAGTAGTCCCGATGTTGGGACAGGGGGTGAGCAGTTCTTC	CASSPDVGTGGEQFF
TRBV5-1	TRBJ1-5	.	.	TGCGCCAGCAGCGGACAGTCAGGCAATCAGCCCCAGCATTTT	CASSGQSGNQPQHF
TRBV29-1	TRBJ1-2	once	.	TGCAGCGTTCAAGGGACGAGCGGCTACACCTTC	CSVQGTSGYTF
TRBV20-1	TRBJ2-5	.	TRBD2	TGCAGTGCTAGAGATCCAGCGGGGGCCCCGGTGCAAGAGACCCAGTACTTC	CSARDPAGAPVQETQYF
TRBV29-1	TRBJ2-7	.	.	TGCAGCGTTGAGGGGCAGAGCTACGAGCAGTACTTC	CSVEGQSYEQYF
TRBV7-2	TRBJ2-3	.	.	TGTGCCAGCAGCTTTGGCAGGGTCACAGATACGCAGTATTTT	CASSFGRVTDTQYF
TRBV7-9	TRBJ2-1	.	TRBD2	TGTGCCAGCAGCCCGGGGGGGGAAGCTGAGCAGTTCTTC	CASSPGGEAEQFF
TRBV3-1	TRBJ1-3	.	.	TGTGCCAGCAGCCAAGCCCGAGCAGGGACCTCTGGAAACACCATATATTTT	CASSQARAGTSGNTIYF
TRBV5-6	TRBJ2-2	.	.	TGTGCCAGCAGCTTGAGACAAGCGAACACCGGGGAGCTGTTTTTT	CASSLRQANTGELFF
TRBV3-1	TRBJ1-1	.	.	TGTGCCAGCGCCCCGGCGCAGGGGATGGGGGCTTTCTTT	CASAPAQGMGAFF
TRBV7-7	TRBJ2-2	.	.	TGTGCTAGCAGCCTTGATCTGGGGACCGGGGAGCTGTTTTTT	CASSLDLGTGELFF
TRBV25-1	TRBJ1-1	.	TRBD1	TGTGCCAGCAGTGCCCACACCGGGACAGGGGGTTCTTTT	CASSAHTGTGGSF
TRBV12-3/TRBV12-4	TRBJ2-5	.	TRBD2	TGTGCCAGCAGTTTATTTGCTAGCGGGGCCCAAGAGACCCAGTACTTC	CASSLFASGAQETQYF
TRBV27	TRBJ1-5	few	.	TGTGCCAGCAGTTTGGTAGGGGAGCAGCCCCAGCATTTT	CASSLVGEQPQHF
TRBV18	TRBJ2-3	once	.	TGTGCCAGCTCAAGCGAACATACGCAGTATTTT	CASSSEHTQYF
TRBV7-9	TRBJ1-1	.	.	TGTGCCAGCAGCTTAGGGGGGGTTGAAGCTTTCTTT	CASSLGGVEAFF
TRBV7-2	TRBJ1-3	.	.	TGTGCCAGCAGCCCTTCGTTTGGTGGAAACACCATATATTTT	CASSPSFGGNTIYF
TRBV7-8	TRBJ1-2	.	.	TGTGCCAGCAGCTTAGGTTCGGGGGGCGGATATGGCTACACCTTC	CASSLGSGGGYGYTF
TRBV4-1	TRBJ2-5	.	.	TGCGCCAGCAGCCGCGGTCCGGTGACTCAAGAGACCCAGTACTTC	CASSRGPVTQETQYF
TRBV7-2	TRBJ2-5	once	.	TGTGCCAGCACCCCTGGGGGACTCCAAGAGACCCAGTACTTC	CASTPGGLQETQYF
TRBV20-1	TRBJ1-1	.	.	TGCAGTGCTAGAGATTTACGGGGAACGAACACTGAAGCTTTCTTT	CSARDLRGTNTEAFF
TRBV7-2	TRBJ2-3	few	.	TGTGCCAGCAGCTCGAGCCAGGGCGAGGATACGCAGTATTTT	CASSSSQGEDTQYF
TRBV27	TRBJ2-1	.	.	TGTGCCAGCAAAAGGGGGGGGCAGTTGACTCAAGTAAACAATGAGCAGTTCTTC	CASKRGGQLTQVNNEQFF
TRBV12-3/TRBV12-4	TRBJ2-4	.	.	TGTGCCAGCAGTTGGCTCCCAAAGCAAAGGGGTAAAAACATTCAGTACTTC	CASSWLPKQRGKNIQYF
TRBV5-1	TRBJ1-2	.	.	TGCGCCAGCAGCTCTCCCGACAGGAACTATGGCTACACCTTC	CASSSPDRNYGYTF
TRBV6-1	TRBJ1-2	.	TRBD1	TGTGCCAGCAACGGAAGACAGGGGGCCAATCGTAACTATGGCTACACCTTC	CASNGRQGANRNYGYTF
TRBV29-1	TRBJ2-7	.	TRBD1	TGCAGCGTTGAAGAAGTGGCAGGGGGACGGTACGAGCAGTACTTC	CSVEEVAGGRYEQYF
TRBV7-7	TRBJ2-7	.	.	TGTGCCAGCAGCTTATTTCAAGGGTACGAGCAGTACTTC	CASSLFQGYEQYF
TRBV13	TRBJ1-3	.	TRBD1	TGTGCCAGCAGCTATACAGGGGAAAACACCATATATTTT	CASSYTGENTIYF
TRBV5-1	TRBJ2-2	once	.	TGCGCCAGCAGCGTTGACCTGAACACCGGGGAGCTGTTTTTT	CASSVDLNTGELFF
TRBV3-1	TRBJ1-1	.	.	TGTGCCAGCAGGGGGGGGGCCGGTGAAGCTTTCTTT	CASRGGAGEAFF
TRBV6-5	TRBJ1-4	.	.	TGTGCCAGCAGACGGGACGGCGCCTCTAATGAAAAACTGTTTTTT	CASRRDGASNEKLFF